Each of the 14 T cell receptor beta chains below was sequenced from the same sample in a study of blood T cell repertoires in COVID-19. The repertoire was sequenced with immunoSEQ multiplex PCR; TCRdb's copy has only in-frame clones and lacks some. In the table there are 150,000 to 200,000 clones, roughly 77% of which are singletons. The sample consisted of peripheral blood. Receptor source: a middle-aged woman with COVID-19, enrolled during active disease.

The V gene is TRBV11-2, the J gene TRBJ2-1, with D maybe TRBD2 (5 bases). Germline V gene sequence: CDR1 SGHAT, CDR2 FQNNGV. The CDR3 extends over 14 amino acids. V shed 0 bases and J shed 6 bases, with 9 bases lying between them. The CDR3 is CASSLDAGVNEQFF. CDR3 bases: TGTGCCAGCAGCTTAGATGCCGGGGTCAATGAGCAGTTCTTC.

The rearrangement joins TRBV4-1 to TRBJ1-5; D not resolved. There are 17 residues in the CDR3. V lost 4 bases and J lost 0, with 16 bases in between. Per germline, CDR1 MGHRA and CDR2 YSYEKL. CDR3 sequence: CASSLGSGRYSNQPQHF. In DNA form, the CDR3 reads TGCGCCAGCAGCCTGGGGTCGGGGAGATATAGCAATCAGCCCCAGCATTTT.

J is TRBJ2-3 and V is TRBV10-3; the match to TRBD2 covers 7 bases. There are 14 residues in the CDR3. CDR1 ENHRY and CDR2 SYGVKD come from the germline V gene. Trimming took 6 bases from V and 4 from J; bases not matched to a gene: 7. This chain's CDR3 is CAISGVGRADTQYF. CDR3 coding DNA: TGTGCCATCAGCGGGGTAGGGAGGGCAGATACGCAGTATTTT.

The chain has TRBV6-5 and TRBJ2-1; 7 bases agree with TRBD1. Germline V gene data show CDR1 as MNHEY and CDR2 as SVGAGI. The CDR3 consists of 15 residues. Trimming took 3 bases from V and 3 from J; bases not matched to a gene: 5. CDR3 sequence reads: CASSYLRDSYNEQFF. The CDR3 DNA reads TGTGCCAGCAGTTATCTTCGGGACAGCTACAATGAGCAGTTCTTC.

This clone was seen only once. The V gene is TRBV5-1, the J gene TRBJ2-3; D uncertain. This CDR3 is 15 amino acids long. The V and J ends lost 0 bases and 0 bases respectively, with 8 bases between them. Per germline, CDR1 SGHRS and CDR2 YFSETQ. The DNA of the CDR3 is TGCGCCAGCAGCTTGGACTCTCTAAGCACAGATACGCAGTATTTT. This gives the protein CASSLDSLSTDTQYF.

The chain has TRBV30 and TRBJ2-2; the D gene is possibly TRBD2 (6 bases). In germline, CDR1 is GTSNPN, CDR2 SVGIG (reference sequence). The CDR3 has 15 amino acids. Trimming pared 4 bases from V and 0 bases from J, leaving 12 bases between. CDR3 DNA sequence: TGTGCCTGGAATAGCTGGGGGGCGAACACCGGGGAGCTGTTTTTT. Amino acid sequence: CAWNSWGANTGELFF.

The chain carries TRBV18 and TRBJ2-7; no clear D gene. The CDR3 has 12 residues. Germline V gene sequence: CDR1 KGHSH, CDR2 LQKENI. V shed 5 bases and J shed 4 bases, with 9 bases lying between them. CDR3 sequence: CASSSQEYEQYF. CDR3 DNA sequence: TGTGCCAGCTCATCGCAGGAATACGAGCAGTACTTC.

The CDR3 region is CASSLTLRNEQFF. CDR3 nucleotides: TGCGCCAGCAGCTTGACTCTCCGAAATGAGCAGTTCTTC. The V gene is TRBV5-1, the J gene TRBJ2-1; no reliable D call. Germline V gene sequence: CDR1 SGHRS, CDR2 YFSETQ. V dropped 1 base and J dropped 7 bases, with 9 bases sitting between them. The length of the CDR3 is 13 residues.

This rearrangement joins TRBV9 to TRBJ2-5, with D possibly being TRBD2 (6 bases). The length of the CDR3 is 14 residues. Looked up from germline, CDR1 is SGDLS and CDR2 is YYNGEE. Between the trimmed V and J ends, which lost 3 bases and 3 bases, there was a span of 12 bases. This CDR3 is CASSATSGEETQYF. In nucleotides, the CDR3 is TGTGCCAGCAGCGCGACTAGTGGCGAAGAGACCCAGTACTTC.

The V call is TRBV28, the J call TRBJ2-7, with 15 bases that match TRBD2. This CDR3 region has 15 residues. Germline values: CDR1 MDHEN, CDR2 SYDVKM. V gave up 2 bases and J gave up 6 bases; unmatched junction bases: 2. This CDR3 reads CASSLRTSGRGEQYF. CDR3 bases: TGTGCCAGCAGTTTAAGGACTAGCGGGAGGGGCGAGCAGTACTTC.

V and J are TRBV6-1 and TRBJ1-1; D is perhaps TRBD1 (6 bases). V was clipped by 2 bases and J by 2 bases, with 18 bases between them. Germline CDR1 is MNHNS and CDR2 is SASEGT. This CDR3 region has 17 residues. The CDR3 region is CASSESRGIIKNTEAFF. The CDR3 nucleotides are TGTGCCAGCAGTGAATCCAGGGGAATCATTAAAAACACTGAAGCTTTCTTT.

The chain employs TRBV7-7 and TRBJ1-1; D uncertain. The CDR3 extends over 13 amino acids. Deletions cut 2 bases from V and 5 bases from J, with 9 bases between. Germline CDR1 and CDR2: SSHAT and FNYEAQ (reference sequence). The CDR3 is CASSLTGRTEAFF. The DNA of the CDR3 is TGTGCCAGCAGCTTAACGGGTCGGACTGAAGCTTTCTTT.

The chain has TRBV18 and TRBJ1-1; unclear D gene. The CDR3 length is 13 residues. Germline V gene data show CDR1 as KGHSH and CDR2 as LQKENI. V dropped 5 bases and J dropped 1 base, with 8 bases sitting between them. CDR3 sequence (DNA): TGTGCCAGCTCATATACACAGAACACTGAAGCTTTCTTT. Amino acids: CASSYTQNTEAFF.

This chain uses TRBV7-9 with TRBJ1-2; a possible D gene is TRBD1 (5 bases). V lost 3 bases, J lost 4 bases, and 12 bases lay in between. Germline-derived CDR1 and CDR2 are SEHNR and FQNEAQ (reference sequence). The CDR3 totals 14 residues. CDR3: CASSLEGPSYGYTF. In nucleotides, the CDR3 is TGTGCCAGCAGCTTGGAGGGGCCGTCCTATGGCTACACCTTC.